Here is one T cell receptor (beta chain) with its context. This sample stems from a study of blood T cell repertoires in COVID-19. The method was immunoSEQ multiplex PCR; TCRdb's version includes in-frame clones alone and lacks a portion of them. Of about 120,000 clones in the sample, roughly nine tenths were seen once. V gave up 2 bases and J gave up 0 bases; unmatched junction bases: 1. The length of the CDR3 is 14 residues. Germline V lookup: CDR1 PRHDT, CDR2 FYEKMQ (reference sequence). The origin of this receptor is a man between 65 and 79 years old who had recovered from COVID-19. Material for sequencing was peripheral blood. This chain joins TRBV13 and TRBJ2-7, with 7 bases aligning to TRBD1. The CDR3 bases are TGTGCCAGCAGCTTAAACAGGGGCTCCTACGAGCAGTACTTC. This encodes CASSLNRGSYEQYF.